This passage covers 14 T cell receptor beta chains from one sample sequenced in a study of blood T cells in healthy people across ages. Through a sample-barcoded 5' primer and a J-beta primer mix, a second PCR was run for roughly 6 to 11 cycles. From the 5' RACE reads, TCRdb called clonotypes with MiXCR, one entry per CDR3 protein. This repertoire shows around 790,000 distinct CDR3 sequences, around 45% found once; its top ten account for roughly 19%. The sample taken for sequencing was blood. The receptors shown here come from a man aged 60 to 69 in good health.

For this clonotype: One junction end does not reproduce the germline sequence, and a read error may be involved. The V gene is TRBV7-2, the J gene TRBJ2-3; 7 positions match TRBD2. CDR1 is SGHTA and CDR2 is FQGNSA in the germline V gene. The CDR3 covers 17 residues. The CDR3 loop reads CASSTLGGGPGGDMQYF. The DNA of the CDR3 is TGTGCCAGCAGCACCCTAGGCGGGGGACCCGGGGGAGATATGCAGTATTTT.

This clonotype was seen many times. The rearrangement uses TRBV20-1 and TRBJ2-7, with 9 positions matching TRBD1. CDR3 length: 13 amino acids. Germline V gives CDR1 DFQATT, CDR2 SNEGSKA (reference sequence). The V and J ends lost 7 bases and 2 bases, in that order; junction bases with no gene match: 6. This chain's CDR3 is CSVPGQGTYEQYF. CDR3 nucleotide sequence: TGCAGTGTCCCGGGACAGGGCACCTACGAGCAGTACTTC.

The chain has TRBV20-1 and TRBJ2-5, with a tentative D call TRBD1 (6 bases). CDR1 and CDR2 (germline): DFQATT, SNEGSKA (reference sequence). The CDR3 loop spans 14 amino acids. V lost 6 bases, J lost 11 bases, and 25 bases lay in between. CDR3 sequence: CSAPLRQGYNEQYF. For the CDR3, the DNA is TGCAGTGCCCCCCTCCGCCAGGGGTACAATGAGCAGTACTTC.

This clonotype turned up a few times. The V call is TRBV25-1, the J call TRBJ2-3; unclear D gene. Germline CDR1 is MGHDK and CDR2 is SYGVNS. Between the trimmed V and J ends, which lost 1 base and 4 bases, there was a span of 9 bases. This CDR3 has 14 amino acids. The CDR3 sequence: CASSEWSSADTQYF. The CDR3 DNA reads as TGTGCCAGCAGTGAATGGAGCAGCGCAGATACGCAGTATTTT.

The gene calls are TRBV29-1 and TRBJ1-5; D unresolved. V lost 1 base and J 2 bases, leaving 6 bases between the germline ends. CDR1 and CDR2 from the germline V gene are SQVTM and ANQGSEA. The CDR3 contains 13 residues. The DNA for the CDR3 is TGCAGCGTTGAAGTCCAGGGCAATCAGCCCCAGCATTTT. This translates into CSVEVQGNQPQHF.

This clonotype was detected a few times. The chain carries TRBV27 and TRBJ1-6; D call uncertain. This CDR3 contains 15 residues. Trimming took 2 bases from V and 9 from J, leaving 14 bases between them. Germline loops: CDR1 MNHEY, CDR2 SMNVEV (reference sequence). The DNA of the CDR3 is TGTGCCAGCAGTTTAGGGTCAGGTCCGTTTTCACCCCTCCACTTT. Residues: CASSLGSGPFSPLHF.

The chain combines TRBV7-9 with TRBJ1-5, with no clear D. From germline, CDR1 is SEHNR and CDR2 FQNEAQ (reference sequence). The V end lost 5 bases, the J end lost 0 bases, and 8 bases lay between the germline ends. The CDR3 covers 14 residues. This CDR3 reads CASSPPNSNQPQHF. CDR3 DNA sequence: TGTGCCAGCAGCCCCCCGAATAGCAATCAGCCCCAGCATTTT.

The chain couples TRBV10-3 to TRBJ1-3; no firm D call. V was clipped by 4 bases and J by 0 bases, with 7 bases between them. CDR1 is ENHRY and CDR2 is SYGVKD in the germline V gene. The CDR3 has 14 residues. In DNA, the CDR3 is TGTGCCATCAGTGGCAGCTTCTCTGGAAACACCATATATTTT. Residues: CAISGSFSGNTIYF.

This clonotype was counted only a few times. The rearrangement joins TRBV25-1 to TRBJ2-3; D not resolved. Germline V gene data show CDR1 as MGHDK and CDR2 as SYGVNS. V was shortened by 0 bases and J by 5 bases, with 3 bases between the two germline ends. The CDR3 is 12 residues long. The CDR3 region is CASSEYGDTQYF. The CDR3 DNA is TGTGCCAGCAGTGAATACGGAGATACGCAGTATTTT.

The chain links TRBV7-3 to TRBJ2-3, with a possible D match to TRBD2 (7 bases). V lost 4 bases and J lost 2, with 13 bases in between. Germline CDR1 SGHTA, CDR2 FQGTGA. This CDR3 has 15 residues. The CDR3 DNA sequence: TGTGCCAGCAGCTCTCCGGGGGGCCTCACAGATACGCAGTATTTT. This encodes CASSSPGGLTDTQYF.

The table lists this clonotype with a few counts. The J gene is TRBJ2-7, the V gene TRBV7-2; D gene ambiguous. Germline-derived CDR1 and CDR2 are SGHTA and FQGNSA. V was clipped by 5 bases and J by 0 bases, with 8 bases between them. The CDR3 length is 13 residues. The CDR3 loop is CASSRHSSYEQYF. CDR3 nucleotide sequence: TGTGCCAGCAGCCGACACTCCTCCTACGAGCAGTACTTC.

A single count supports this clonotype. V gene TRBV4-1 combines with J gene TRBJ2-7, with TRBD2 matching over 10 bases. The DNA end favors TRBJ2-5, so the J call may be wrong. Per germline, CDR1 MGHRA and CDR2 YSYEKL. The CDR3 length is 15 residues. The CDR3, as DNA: TGCGCCAGCAGCCGGAGCGGGGGGGCCTTGGAGACCCAGTACTTC. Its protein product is CASSRSGGALETQYF.

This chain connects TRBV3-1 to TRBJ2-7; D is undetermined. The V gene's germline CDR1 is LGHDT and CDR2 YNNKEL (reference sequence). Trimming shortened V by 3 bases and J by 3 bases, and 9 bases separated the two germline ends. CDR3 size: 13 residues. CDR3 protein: CASSHGPYYEQYF. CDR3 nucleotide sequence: TGTGCCAGCAGCCACGGGCCTTACTACGAGCAGTACTTC.

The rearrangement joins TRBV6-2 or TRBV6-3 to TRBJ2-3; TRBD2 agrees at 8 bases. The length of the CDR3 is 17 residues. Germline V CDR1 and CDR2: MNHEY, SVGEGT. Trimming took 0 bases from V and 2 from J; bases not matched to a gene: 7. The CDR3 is CASSYSYTSGNTDTQYF. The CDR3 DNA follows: TGTGCCAGCAGTTACTCGTATACTAGCGGAAACACAGATACGCAGTATTTT.